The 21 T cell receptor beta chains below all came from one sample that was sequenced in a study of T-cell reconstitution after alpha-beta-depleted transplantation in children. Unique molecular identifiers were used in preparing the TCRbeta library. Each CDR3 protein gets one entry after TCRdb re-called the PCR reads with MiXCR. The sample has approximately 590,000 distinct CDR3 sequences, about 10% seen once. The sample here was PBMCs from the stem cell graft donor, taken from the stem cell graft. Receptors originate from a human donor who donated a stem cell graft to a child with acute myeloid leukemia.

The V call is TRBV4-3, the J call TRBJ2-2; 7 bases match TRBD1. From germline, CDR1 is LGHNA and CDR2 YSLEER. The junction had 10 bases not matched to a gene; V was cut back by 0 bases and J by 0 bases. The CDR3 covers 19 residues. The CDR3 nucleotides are TGCGCCAGCAGCCAAGATCTATCCAAGGGGGCCTCGAACACCGGGGAGCTGTTTTTT. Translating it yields CASSQDLSKGASNTGELFF.

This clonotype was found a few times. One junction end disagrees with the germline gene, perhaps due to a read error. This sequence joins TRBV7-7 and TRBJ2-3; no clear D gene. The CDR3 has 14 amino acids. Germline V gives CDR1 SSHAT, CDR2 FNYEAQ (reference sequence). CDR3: CASSLESGGDTQYF. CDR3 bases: TGTGCTAGCAGCTTAGAATCCGGTGGAGATACGCAGTATTTT.

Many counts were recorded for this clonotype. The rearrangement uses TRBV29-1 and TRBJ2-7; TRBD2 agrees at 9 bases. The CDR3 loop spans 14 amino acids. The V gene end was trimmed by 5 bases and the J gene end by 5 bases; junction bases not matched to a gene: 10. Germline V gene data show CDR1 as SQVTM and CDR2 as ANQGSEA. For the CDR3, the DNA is TGCAGCGTTCCGGCGGGAGGGCCGAGGAACGAGCAGTACTTC. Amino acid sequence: CSVPAGGPRNEQYF.

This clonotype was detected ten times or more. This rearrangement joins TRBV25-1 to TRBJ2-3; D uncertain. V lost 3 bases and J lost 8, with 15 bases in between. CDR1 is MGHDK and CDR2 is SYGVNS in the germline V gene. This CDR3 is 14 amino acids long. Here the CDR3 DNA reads TGTGCCAGCAGTGACAAGGGTAGTTTAATTACGCAGTATTTT. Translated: CASSDKGSLITQYF.

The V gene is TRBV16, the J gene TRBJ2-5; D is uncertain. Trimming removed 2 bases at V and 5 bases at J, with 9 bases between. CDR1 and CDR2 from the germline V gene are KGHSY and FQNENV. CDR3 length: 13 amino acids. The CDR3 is CASSQGIRETQYF. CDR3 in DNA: TGTGCCAGCAGCCAAGGAATTCGCGAGACCCAGTACTTC.

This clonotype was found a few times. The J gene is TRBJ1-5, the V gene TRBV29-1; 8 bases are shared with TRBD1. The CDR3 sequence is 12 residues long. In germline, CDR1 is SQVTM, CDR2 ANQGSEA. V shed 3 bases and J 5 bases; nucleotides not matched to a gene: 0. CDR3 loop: CSVETGDQPQHF. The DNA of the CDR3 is TGCAGCGTTGAGACAGGGGATCAGCCCCAGCATTTT.

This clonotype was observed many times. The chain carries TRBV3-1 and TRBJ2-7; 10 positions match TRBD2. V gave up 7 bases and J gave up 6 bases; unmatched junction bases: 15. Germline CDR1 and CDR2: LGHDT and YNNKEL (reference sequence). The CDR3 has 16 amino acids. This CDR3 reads CASNPMTSGQAVEQYF. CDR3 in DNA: TGTGCCAGCAATCCTATGACTAGCGGGCAGGCGGTCGAGCAGTACTTC.

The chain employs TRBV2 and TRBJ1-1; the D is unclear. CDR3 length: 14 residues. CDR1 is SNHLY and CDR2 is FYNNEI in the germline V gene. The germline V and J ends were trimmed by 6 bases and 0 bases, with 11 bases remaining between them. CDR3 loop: CASRELTVNTEAFF. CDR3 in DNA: TGTGCCAGCAGGGAACTAACAGTGAACACTGAAGCTTTCTTT.

This CDR3 is CASRRQVSSRGGELFF. The CDR3 DNA reads as TGTGCCAGCAGACGGCAGGTCTCGTCTCGGGGCGGGGAGCTGTTTTTT. The rearrangement links TRBV28 to TRBJ2-2; a possible D gene is TRBD2 (5 bases). The CDR3 extends over 16 amino acids. The germline CDR1 and CDR2 sequences are MDHEN and SYDVKM. V was pared by 6 bases and J by 7 bases, with 21 bases between.

CDR3 sequence reads: CASSQSPGTGGNQPQHF. In DNA, the CDR3 is TGCGCCAGCAGCCAATCCCCCGGGACAGGGGGCAATCAGCCCCAGCATTTT. The chain employs TRBV4-1 and TRBJ1-5; 10 bases line up with TRBD1. The V segment lost 2 bases and the J segment 2 bases; nucleotides outside the gene matches: 6. CDR1 and CDR2 from the germline V gene are MGHRA and YSYEKL. CDR3 size: 17 residues.

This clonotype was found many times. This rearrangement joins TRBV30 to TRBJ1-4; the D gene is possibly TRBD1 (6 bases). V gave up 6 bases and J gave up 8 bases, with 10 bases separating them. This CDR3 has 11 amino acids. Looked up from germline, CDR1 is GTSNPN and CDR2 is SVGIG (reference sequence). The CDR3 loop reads CACGQQEKLFF. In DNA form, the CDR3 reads TGTGCCTGTGGACAGCAGGAAAAACTGTTTTTT.

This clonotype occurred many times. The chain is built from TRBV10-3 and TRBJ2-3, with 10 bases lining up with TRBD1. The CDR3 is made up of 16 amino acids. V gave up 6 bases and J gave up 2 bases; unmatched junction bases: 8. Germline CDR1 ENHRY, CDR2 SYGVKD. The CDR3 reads CAISSGQGGNTDTQYF. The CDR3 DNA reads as TGTGCCATCAGCTCCGGACAGGGGGGGAACACAGATACGCAGTATTTT.

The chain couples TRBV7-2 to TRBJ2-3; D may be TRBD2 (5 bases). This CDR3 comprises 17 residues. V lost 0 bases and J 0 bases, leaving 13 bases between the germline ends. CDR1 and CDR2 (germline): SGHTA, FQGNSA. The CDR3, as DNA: TGTGCCAGCAGCTTAGCAGGGAGCGCACTTAGCACAGATACGCAGTATTTT. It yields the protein CASSLAGSALSTDTQYF.

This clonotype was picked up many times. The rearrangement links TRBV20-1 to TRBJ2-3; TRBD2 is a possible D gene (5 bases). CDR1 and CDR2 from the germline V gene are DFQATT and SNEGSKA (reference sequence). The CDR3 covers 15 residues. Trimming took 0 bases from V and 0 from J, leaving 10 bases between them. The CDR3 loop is CSARDTRLSTDTQYF. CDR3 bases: TGCAGTGCTAGAGACACTAGATTGAGCACAGATACGCAGTATTTT.

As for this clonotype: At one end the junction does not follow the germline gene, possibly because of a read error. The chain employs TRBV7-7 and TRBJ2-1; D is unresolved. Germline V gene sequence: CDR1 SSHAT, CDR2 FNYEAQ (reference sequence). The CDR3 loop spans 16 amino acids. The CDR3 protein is CASSLVVASQYNEQFF. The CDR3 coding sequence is TGTGCTAGCAGCTTAGTAGTAGCCTCGCAGTACAATGAGCAGTTCTTC.

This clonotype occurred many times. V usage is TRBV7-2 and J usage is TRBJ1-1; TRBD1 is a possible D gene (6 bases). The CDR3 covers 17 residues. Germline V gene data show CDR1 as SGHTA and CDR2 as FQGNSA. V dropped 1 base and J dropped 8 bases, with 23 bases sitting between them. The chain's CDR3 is CASSLVLNRGKGLEAFF. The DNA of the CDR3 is TGTGCCAGCAGCTTAGTCCTCAATAGGGGGAAGGGACTGGAAGCTTTCTTT. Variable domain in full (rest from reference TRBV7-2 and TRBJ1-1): GAGVSQSPSNKVTEKGKDVELRCDPISGHTALYWYRQSLGQGLEFLIYFQGNSAPDKSGLPSDRFSAERTGGSVSTLTIQRTQQEDSAVYLCASSLVLNRGKGLEAFFGQGTRLTVV.

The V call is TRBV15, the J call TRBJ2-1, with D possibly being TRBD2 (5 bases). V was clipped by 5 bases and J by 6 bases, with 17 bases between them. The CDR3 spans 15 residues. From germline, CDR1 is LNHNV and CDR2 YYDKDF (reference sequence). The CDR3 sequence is CATSPQTRGFNEQFF. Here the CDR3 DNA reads TGTGCCACCAGCCCCCAGACCAGAGGGTTCAATGAGCAGTTCTTC.

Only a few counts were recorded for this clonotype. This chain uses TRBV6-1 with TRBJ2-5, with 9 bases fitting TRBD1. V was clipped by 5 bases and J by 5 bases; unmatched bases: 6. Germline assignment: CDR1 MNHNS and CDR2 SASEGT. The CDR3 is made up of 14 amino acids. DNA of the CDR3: TGTGCCAGCAGTAAAACAGGGGGCTGGGAGACCCAGTACTTC. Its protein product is CASSKTGGWETQYF.

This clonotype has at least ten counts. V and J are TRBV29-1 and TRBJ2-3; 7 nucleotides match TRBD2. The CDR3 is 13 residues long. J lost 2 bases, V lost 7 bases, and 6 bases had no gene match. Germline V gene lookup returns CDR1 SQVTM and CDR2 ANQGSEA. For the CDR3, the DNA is TGCAGCGGGAGGGACTACTTCACAGATACGCAGTATTTT. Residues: CSGRDYFTDTQYF.

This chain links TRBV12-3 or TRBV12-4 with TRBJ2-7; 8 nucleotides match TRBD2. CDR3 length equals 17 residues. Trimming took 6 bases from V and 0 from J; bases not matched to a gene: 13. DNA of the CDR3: TGTGCCAGCAGCTTCGGGAGCGGGAGAGGTGGCTCCTACGAGCAGTACTTC. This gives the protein CASSFGSGRGGSYEQYF.

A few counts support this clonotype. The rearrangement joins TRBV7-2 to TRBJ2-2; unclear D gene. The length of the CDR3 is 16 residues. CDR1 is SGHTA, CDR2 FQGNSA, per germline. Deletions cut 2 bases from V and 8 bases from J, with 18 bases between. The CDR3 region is CASSLYISPVEGELFF. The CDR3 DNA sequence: TGTGCCAGCAGCTTATATATATCCCCCGTTGAAGGGGAGCTGTTTTTT.